This entry describes one TCR beta chain. Its antigen is as yet unknown. These data come from a study of monozygotic twins with inflammatory bowel disease. Germline V gene data show CDR1 as MNHEY and CDR2 as SVGAGI. The CDR3 covers 15 residues. Each TCR library consumed about 3,800 ng of total RNA. UMIs were attached via template switching, each with a 6-nucleotide sample barcode. TCRdb reanalyzed the 5' RACE reads and collapses them to one entry per CDR3 protein, without DNA. Its table lists 150,000 to 200,000 distinct CDR3 sequences. Study-wide findings and caveats: In patient repertoires, differing immunosuppressive treatments may have added some variability.

The sample was blood. This clonotype originated in a human donor with ulcerative colitis or Crohn's disease, or a healthy co-twin of an affected twin (not recorded which). This sequence joins TRBV6-5 and TRBJ2-2; TCRdb reports TRBD2, a call that lacks DNA to check it against. The CDR3 spells CASSYIKEGTGELFF.